This T cell receptor beta chain is drawn from a study of CD8+ T cells in alopecia areata. Regarding the study as a whole: Tofacitinib significantly reduced both scalp clonality and expanded CD8+ clones among the top 100.

In each case, RNA was isolated and then reverse transcribed into cDNA as the sequencing template. This table comes from immunoSEQ multiplex PCR, and its TCRdb copy is limited to in-frame clones, with some not included. The repertoire includes 150,000 to 250,000 clones, 58% of them detected once, and 5% to 6% sits in the top ten. This sample's treatment: oral pan-JAK inhibitor, 5-10 mg twice daily. Those with alopecia areata gave lesional scalp punch biopsies and peripheral blood. The germline gives CDR1 SGDLS, CDR2 YYNGEE. Trimming pared 3 bases from V and 5 bases from J, leaving 15 bases between. CDR3 size: 15 residues. On this clone: Its antigen is as yet unknown.

The starting material was CD4+ T cells sorted from blood, obtained at week 24, from a patient treated with tofacitinib. The clonotype comes from a human donor with alopecia areata. This chain uses TRBV9 with TRBJ2-1; D tentatively fits TRBD1 or TRBD2 (5 bases each). In DNA, the CDR3 is TGTGCCAGCAGCGAATCCGGGACGGTGAACAATGAGCAGTTCTTC. Translation gives CASSESGTVNNEQFF. The whole variable domain, filled in from reference TRBV9 and TRBJ2-1, reads DSGVTQTPKHLITATGQRVTLRCSPRSGDLSVYWYQQSLDQGLQFLIQYYNGEERAKGNILERFSAQQFPDLHSELNLSSLELGDSALYFCASSESGTVNNEQFFGPGTRLTVL.